The 3 T cell receptor beta chains below all came from one sample that was sequenced in a study of T-cell reconstitution after alpha-beta-depleted transplantation in children (dated by TCRdb to about 2016). The library relied on PCR. Sequencing was carried out with an Illumina HiSeq 2500. Molecular barcoding was employed in the preparation of TCR libraries, with unique molecular identifiers being used to normalize TCRbeta repertoire quantification. TCRdb's own reprocessing of the public reads used fastp at Q25 and MiXCR and kept productive beta chains. Entries are consolidated by CDR3 protein sequence, retaining the most common genes and DNA. The sample yields about 250,000 distinct CDR3 sequences; more than 20% were counted once. The top ten clones comprise about 5% of the sample. Sample treatment or condition, as interpreted from the label and publication: allogeneic hematopoietic cell transplantation with graft depleted of TCRalphabeta T cells and CD19 B cells.

The source material was PBMCs, mostly from graft donor cells, sampled 360 days after TCRalphabeta/CD19-depleted stem cell transplant. These receptors were collected from a female patient between 2 and 15 years old who had a stem cell transplant for congenital amegakaryocytic thrombocytopenia, so the T cells may come from the graft donor.

This clonotype was counted between two and nine times. The chain joins TRBV29-1 to TRBJ1-2, with D possibly matching TRBD1 (6 bases). Looked up from germline, CDR1 is SQVTM and CDR2 is ANQGSEA. The CDR3 contains 15 residues. Trimming left V 1 base short and J 6 bases short, with 18 bases between. Written as DNA, the CDR3 is TGCAGCGTTGAAGTTCTCCGACAGGCAGGGGATGGCTACACCTTC. Translating gives CSVEVLRQAGDGYTF.

The gene calls are TRBV3-1 and TRBJ2-4; maybe TRBD2 (6 bases). The CDR3 is 14 residues long. Trimming pared 5 bases from V and 1 base from J, leaving 9 bases between. The germline gives CDR1 LGHDT, CDR2 YNNKEL (reference sequence). The CDR3 nucleotides are TGTGCCAGCAGCACTAGCAGGGCCAAAAACATTCAGTACTTC. Its protein is CASSTSRAKNIQYF.

The chain combines TRBV27 with TRBJ2-2; D may be TRBD1 or TRBD2 (5 bases each). The germline gives CDR1 MNHEY, CDR2 SMNVEV (reference sequence). Deletions cut 6 bases from V and 1 base from J, with 6 bases between. This CDR3 spans 13 amino acids. Here the CDR3 DNA reads TGTGCCAGCAGGAGGGGGAACACCGGGGAGCTGTTTTTT. Translation: CASRRGNTGELFF.